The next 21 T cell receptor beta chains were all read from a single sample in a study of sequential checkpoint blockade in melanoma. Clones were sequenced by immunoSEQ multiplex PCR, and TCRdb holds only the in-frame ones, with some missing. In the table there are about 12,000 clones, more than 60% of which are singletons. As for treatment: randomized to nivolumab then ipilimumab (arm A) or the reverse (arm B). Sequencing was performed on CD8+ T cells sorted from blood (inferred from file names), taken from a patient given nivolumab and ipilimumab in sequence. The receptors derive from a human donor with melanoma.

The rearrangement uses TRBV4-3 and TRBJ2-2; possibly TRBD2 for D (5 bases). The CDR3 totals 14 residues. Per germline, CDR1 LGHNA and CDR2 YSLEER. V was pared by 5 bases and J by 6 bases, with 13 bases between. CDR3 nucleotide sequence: TGCGCCAGCAGCTACGGGGTCCTGGCCGGGGAGCTGTTTTTT. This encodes CASSYGVLAGELFF.

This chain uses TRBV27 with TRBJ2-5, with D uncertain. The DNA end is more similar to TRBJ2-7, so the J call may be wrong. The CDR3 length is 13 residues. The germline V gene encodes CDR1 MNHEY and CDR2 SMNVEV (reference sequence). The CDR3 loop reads CASSFSGPYEQYF. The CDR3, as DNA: TGTGCCAGCAGTTTTTCAGGCCCCTACGAGCAGTACTTC.

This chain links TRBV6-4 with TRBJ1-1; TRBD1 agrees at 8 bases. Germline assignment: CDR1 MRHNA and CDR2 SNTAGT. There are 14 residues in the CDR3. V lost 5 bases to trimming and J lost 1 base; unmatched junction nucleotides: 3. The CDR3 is CASSKGQENTEAFF. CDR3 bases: TGTGCCAGCAGTAAGGGACAGGAGAACACTGAAGCTTTCTTT.

CDR3 amino acids: CASSSGRGGQPQHF. The DNA of the CDR3 is TGTGCCAGCAGTTCGGGGCGGGGGGGTCAGCCCCAGCATTTT. This chain links TRBV28 with TRBJ1-5, with TRBD1 as a possible D gene (5 bases). Germline V gene sequence: CDR1 MDHEN, CDR2 SYDVKM. The CDR3 extends over 14 amino acids. Trimming left V 4 bases short and J 6 bases short, with 13 bases between.

The CDR3 DNA reads as TGTGCCAGCAGTGGGACAGGGAGCTATAATTCACCCCTCCACTTT. Amino acid sequence: CASSGTGSYNSPLHF. This chain uses TRBV2 with TRBJ1-6, with 8 nucleotides matching TRBD1. The trim removed 4 bases at V and 3 bases at J, leaving 2 bases unmatched. The CDR3 loop spans 15 amino acids. Germline assignment: CDR1 SNHLY and CDR2 FYNNEI.

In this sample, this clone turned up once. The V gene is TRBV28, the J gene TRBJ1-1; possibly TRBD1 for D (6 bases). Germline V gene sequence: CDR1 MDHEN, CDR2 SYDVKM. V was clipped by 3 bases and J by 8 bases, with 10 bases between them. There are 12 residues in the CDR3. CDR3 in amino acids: CASSFGRGEAFF. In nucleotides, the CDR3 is TGTGCCAGCAGTTTTGGCAGGGGCGAAGCTTTCTTT.

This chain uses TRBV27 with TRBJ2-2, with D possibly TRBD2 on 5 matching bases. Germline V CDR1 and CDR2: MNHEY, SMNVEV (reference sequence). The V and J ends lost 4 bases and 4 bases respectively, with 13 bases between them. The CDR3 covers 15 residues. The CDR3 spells CASSSSPRGTGELFF. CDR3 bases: TGTGCCAGCAGTTCAAGCCCCCGGGGCACCGGGGAGCTGTTTTTT.

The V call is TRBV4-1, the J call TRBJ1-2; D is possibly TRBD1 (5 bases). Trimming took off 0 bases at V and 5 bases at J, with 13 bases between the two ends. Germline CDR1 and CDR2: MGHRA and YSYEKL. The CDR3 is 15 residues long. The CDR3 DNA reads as TGCGCCAGCAGCCAAGAATTAGGGGCTTGGTATGGCTACACCTTC. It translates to CASSQELGAWYGYTF.

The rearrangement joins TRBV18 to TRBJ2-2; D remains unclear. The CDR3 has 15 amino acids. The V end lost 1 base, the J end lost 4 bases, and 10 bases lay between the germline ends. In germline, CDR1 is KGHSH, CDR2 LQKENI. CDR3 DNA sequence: TGTGCCAGCTCACCACTGCAGGATAGCACCGGGGAGCTGTTTTTT. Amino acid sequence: CASSPLQDSTGELFF.

The CDR3 DNA reads TGTGCCAGTAGTATGGGACAGGGTTACGAGCAGTTCTTC. This sequence encodes CASSMGQGYEQFF. The rearrangement links TRBV19 to TRBJ2-1; 9 bases match TRBD1. Germline-derived CDR1 and CDR2 are LNHDA and SQIVND (reference sequence). The CDR3 loop spans 13 amino acids. V trimming: 3 bases; J trimming: 10 bases; junction bases outside the gene matches: 4.

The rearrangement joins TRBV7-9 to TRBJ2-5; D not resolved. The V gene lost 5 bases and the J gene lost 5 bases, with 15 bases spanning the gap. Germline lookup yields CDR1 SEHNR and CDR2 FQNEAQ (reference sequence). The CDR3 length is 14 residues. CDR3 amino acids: CASSLSQAFETQYF. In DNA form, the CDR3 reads TGTGCCAGCAGCCTAAGTCAGGCTTTTGAGACCCAGTACTTC.

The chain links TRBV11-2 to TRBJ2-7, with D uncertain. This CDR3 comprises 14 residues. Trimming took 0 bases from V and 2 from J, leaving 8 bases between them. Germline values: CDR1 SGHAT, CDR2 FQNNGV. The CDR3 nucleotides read TGTGCCAGCAGCTTAGAGGGCCCCCCCTACGAGCAGTACTTC. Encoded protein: CASSLEGPPYEQYF.

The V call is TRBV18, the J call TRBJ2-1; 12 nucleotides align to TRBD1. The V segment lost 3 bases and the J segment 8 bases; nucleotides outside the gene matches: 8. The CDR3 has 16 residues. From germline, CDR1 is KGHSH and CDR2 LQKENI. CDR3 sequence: CASSPGTGGLFDEQFF. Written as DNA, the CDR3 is TGTGCCAGCTCACCCGGGACAGGGGGCCTCTTCGATGAGCAGTTCTTC.

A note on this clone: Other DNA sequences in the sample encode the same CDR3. The CDR3 DNA follows: TGCAGCGTTGAAGATCCAAATCACCGACTAGCGGGGGGGCCAGACACCGGGGAGCTGTTTTTT. Translating gives CSVEDPNHRLAGGPDTGELFF. The chain couples TRBV29-1 to TRBJ2-2; 14 nucleotides line up with TRBD2. The CDR3 sequence is 21 residues long. The J segment lost 3 bases and the V segment lost 0 bases, leaving 15 bases of the junction unmatched. Germline CDR1 is SQVTM and CDR2 is ANQGSEA.

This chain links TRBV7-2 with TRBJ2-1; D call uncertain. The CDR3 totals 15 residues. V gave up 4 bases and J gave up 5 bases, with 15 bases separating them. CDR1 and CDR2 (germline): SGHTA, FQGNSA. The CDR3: CASSSTGSWHNEQFF. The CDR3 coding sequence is TGTGCCAGCAGCTCCACGGGTTCTTGGCACAATGAGCAGTTCTTC.

CDR3 protein: CASTLKAGLGDTQYF. DNA of the CDR3: TGCGCCAGCACCCTAAAAGCGGGACTCGGGGATACGCAGTATTTT. V and J are TRBV5-1 and TRBJ2-3; 7 bases line up with TRBD2. This CDR3 is 15 amino acids long. Germline V lookup: CDR1 SGHRS, CDR2 YFSETQ. The V gene end was trimmed by 6 bases and the J gene end by 6 bases; junction bases not matched to a gene: 13.

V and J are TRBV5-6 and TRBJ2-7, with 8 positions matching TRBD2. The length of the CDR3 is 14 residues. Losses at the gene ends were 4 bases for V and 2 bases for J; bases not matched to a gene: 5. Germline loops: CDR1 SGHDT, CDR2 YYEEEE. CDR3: CASSQSGSPYEQYF. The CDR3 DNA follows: TGTGCCAGCAGCCAGAGCGGGAGCCCCTACGAGCAGTACTTC.

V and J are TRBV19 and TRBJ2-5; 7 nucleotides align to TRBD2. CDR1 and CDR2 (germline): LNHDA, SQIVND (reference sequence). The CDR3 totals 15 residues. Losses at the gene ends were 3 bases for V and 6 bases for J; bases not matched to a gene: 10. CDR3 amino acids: CASSISVGGPQTQYF. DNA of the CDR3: TGTGCCAGTAGTATCTCGGTGGGAGGGCCGCAGACCCAGTACTTC.

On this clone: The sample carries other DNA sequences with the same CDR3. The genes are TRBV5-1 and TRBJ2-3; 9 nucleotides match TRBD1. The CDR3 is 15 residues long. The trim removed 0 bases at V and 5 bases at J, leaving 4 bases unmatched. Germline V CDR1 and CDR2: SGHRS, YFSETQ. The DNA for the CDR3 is TGCGCCAGCAGCTTGGGACAGGGGGTTTTAGATACGCAGTATTTT. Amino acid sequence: CASSLGQGVLDTQYF.

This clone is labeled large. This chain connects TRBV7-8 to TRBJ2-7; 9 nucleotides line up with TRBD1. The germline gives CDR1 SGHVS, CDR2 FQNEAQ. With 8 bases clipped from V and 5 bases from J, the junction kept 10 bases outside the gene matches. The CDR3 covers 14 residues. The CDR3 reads CASRGGTGKNEQYF. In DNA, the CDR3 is TGTGCCAGCCGGGGCGGGACAGGGAAAAACGAGCAGTACTTC.

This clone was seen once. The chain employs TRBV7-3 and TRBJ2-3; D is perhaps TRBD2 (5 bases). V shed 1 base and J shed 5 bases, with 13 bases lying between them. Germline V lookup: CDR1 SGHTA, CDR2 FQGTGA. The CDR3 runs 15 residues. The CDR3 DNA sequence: TGTGCCAGCAGCTTAAGCAACGGGATGGGAGATACGCAGTATTTT. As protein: CASSLSNGMGDTQYF.